Described below is a single TCR beta chain sequence and its context. The germline V and J ends were trimmed by 2 bases and 1 base, with 13 bases remaining between them. Germline V gene data show CDR1 as SGHVS and CDR2 as FQNEAQ. The CDR3 loop spans 16 amino acids. This entry comes from a study of OX40 agonist ivuxolimab in advanced cancers. Study details: Ivuxolimab was delivered to patients intravenously every 2 weeks at doses spanning 0.01 to 10 mg/kg. Prior anti-PD-1, anti-PD-L1 or anti-CTLA-4 therapy was allowed; around 40% had some.

Clones were read by immunoSEQ multiplex PCR, and TCRdb kept only the in-frame ones, dropping some. The table has 35,000 to 45,000 clones, roughly 86% seen once. V usage is TRBV7-8 and J usage is TRBJ2-3; D is perhaps TRBD1 (5 bases). The receptor's source is an adult with an advanced solid tumor such as melanoma, head and neck, liver or kidney cancer. The specimen was CD4+ or CD8+ T cells sorted from blood, collected in a trial of the OX40 agonist ivuxolimab. The CDR3 reads CASSLFSGAGTDTQYF. CDR3 nucleotide sequence: TGTGCCAGCAGCTTATTCTCTGGGGCAGGCACAGATACGCAGTATTTT.